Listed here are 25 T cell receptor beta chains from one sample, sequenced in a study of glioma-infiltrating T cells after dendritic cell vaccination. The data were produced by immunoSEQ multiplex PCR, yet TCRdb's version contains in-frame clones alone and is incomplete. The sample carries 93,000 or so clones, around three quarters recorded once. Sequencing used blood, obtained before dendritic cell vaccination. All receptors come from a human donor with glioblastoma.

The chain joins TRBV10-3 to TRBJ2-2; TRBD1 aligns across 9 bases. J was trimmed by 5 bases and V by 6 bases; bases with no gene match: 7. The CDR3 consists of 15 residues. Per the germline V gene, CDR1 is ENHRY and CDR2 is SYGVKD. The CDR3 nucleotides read TGTGCCATCAGACCCGGGACAGGGTCGACCGGGGAGCTGTTTTTT. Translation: CAIRPGTGSTGELFF.

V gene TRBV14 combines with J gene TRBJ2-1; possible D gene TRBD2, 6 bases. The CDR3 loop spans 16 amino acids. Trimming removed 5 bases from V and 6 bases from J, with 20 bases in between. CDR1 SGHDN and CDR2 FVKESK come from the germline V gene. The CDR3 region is CASSLQPGGRGNEQFF. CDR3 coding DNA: TGTGCCAGCAGCTTGCAGCCCGGGGGAAGGGGCAATGAGCAGTTCTTC.

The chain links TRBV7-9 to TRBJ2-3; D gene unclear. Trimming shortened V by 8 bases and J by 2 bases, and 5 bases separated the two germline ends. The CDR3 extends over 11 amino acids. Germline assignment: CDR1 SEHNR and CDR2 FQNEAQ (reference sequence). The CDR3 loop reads CASSYTDTQYF. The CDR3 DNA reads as TGTGCCAGCTCCTACACAGATACGCAGTATTTT.

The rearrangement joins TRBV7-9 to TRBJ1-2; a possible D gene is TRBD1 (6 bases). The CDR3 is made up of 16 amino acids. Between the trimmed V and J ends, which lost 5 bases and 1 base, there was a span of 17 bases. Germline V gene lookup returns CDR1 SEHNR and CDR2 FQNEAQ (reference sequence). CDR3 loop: CASSRMGHQINYGYTF. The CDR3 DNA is TGTGCCAGCAGCCGGATGGGACACCAAATTAACTATGGCTACACCTTC. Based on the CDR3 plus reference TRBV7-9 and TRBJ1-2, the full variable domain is DTGVSQNPRHKITKRGQNVTFRCDPISEHNRLYWYRQTLGQGPEFLTYFQNEAQLEKSRLLSDRFSAERPKGSFSTLEIQRTEQGDSAMYLCASSRMGHQINYGYTFGSGTRLTVV.

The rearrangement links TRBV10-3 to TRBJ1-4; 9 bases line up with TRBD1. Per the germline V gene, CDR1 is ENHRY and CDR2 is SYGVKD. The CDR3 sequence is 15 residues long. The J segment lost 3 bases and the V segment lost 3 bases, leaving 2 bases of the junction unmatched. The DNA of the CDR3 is TGTGCCATCAGTGACACAGGGGGCTCTAATGAAAAACTGTTTTTT. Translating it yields CAISDTGGSNEKLFF.

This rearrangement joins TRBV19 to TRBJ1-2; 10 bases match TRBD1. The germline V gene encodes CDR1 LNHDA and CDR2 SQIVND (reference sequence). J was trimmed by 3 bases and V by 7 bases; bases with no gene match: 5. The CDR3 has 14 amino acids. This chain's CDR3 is CASKPGQGYYGYTF. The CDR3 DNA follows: TGTGCCAGTAAACCGGGACAGGGGTACTATGGCTACACCTTC.

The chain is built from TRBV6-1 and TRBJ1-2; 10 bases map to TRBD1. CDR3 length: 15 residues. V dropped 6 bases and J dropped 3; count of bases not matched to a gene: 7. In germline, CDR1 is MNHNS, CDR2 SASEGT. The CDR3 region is CASRGRTGGHYGYTF. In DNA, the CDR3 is TGTGCCAGCAGGGGGCGGACAGGGGGACACTATGGCTACACCTTC.

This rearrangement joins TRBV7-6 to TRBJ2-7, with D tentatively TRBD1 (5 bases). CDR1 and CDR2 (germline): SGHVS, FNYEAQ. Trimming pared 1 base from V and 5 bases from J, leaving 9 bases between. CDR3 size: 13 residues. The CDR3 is CASSLGMGHEQYF. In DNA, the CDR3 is TGTGCCAGCAGCTTAGGGATGGGGCACGAGCAGTACTTC.

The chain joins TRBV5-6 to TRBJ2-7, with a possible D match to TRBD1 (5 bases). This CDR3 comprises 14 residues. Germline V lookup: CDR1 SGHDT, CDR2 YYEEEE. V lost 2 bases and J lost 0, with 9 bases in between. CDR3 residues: CASSFRAFSYEQYF. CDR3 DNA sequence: TGTGCCAGCAGCTTCAGGGCCTTCTCCTACGAGCAGTACTTC.

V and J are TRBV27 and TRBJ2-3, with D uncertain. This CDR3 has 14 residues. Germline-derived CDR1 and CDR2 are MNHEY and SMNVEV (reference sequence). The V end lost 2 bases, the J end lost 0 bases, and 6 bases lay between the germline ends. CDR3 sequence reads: CASSLTTSTDTQYF. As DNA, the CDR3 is TGTGCCAGCAGTTTAACTACGAGCACAGATACGCAGTATTTT.

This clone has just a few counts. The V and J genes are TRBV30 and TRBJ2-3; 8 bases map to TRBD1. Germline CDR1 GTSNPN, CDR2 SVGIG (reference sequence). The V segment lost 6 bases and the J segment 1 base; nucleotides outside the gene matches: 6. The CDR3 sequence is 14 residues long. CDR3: CACSGQGGTDTQYF. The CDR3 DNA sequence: TGTGCCTGTTCTGGACAGGGAGGCACAGATACGCAGTATTTT.

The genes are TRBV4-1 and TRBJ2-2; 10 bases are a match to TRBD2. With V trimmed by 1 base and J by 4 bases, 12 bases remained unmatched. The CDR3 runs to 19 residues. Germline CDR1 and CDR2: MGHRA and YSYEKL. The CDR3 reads CASSQGTSGRAWGTGELFF. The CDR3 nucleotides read TGCGCCAGCAGCCAAGGAACCAGCGGGAGGGCCTGGGGCACCGGGGAGCTGTTTTTT.

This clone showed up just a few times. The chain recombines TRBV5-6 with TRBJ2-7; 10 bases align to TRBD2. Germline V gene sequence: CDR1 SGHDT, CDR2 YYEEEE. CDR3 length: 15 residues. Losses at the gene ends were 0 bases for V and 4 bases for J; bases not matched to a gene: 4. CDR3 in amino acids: CASSLVGLAEYEQYF. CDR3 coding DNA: TGTGCCAGCAGCTTGGTTGGACTAGCGGAGTACGAGCAGTACTTC.

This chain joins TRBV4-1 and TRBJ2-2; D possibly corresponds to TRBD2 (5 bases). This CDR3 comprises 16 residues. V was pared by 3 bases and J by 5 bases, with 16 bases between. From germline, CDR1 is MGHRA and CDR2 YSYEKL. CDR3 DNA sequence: TGCGCCAGCAGCCACCCCCCACGGGGTCGGACCGGGGAGCTGTTTTTT. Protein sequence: CASSHPPRGRTGELFF.

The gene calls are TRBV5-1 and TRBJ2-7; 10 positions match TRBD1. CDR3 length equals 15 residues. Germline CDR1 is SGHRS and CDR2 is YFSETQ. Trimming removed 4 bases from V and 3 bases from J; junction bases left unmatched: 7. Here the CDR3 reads CASSKDRGAFYEQYF. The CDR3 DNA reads TGCGCCAGCAGCAAGGACAGGGGGGCTTTCTACGAGCAGTACTTC.

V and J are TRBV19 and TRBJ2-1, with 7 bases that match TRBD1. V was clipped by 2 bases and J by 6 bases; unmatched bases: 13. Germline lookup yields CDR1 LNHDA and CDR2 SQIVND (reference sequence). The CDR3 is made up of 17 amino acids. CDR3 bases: TGTGCCAGTAGTATAAAGGGGGCGACCCTCGGGGCCAATGAGCAGTTCTTC. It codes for CASSIKGATLGANEQFF.

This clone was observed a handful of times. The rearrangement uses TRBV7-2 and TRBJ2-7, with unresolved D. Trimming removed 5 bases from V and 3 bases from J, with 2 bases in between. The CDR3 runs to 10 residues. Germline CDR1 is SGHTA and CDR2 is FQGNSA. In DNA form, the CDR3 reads TGTGCCAGCAGCCACTACGAGCAGTACTTC. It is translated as CASSHYEQYF.

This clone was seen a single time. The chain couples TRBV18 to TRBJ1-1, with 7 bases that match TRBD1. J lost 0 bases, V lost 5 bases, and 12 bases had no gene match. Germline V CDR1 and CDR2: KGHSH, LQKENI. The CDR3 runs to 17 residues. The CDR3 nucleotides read TGTGCCAGCTCATCTTCCCGGACAGGAGCTATGAACACTGAAGCTTTCTTT. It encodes CASSSSRTGAMNTEAFF. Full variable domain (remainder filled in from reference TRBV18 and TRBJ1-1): NAGVMQNPRHLVRRRGQEARLRCSPMKGHSHVYWYRQLPEEGLKFMVYLQKENIIDESGMPKERFSAEFPKEGPSILRIQQVVRGDSAAYFCASSSSRTGAMNTEAFFGQGTRLTVV.

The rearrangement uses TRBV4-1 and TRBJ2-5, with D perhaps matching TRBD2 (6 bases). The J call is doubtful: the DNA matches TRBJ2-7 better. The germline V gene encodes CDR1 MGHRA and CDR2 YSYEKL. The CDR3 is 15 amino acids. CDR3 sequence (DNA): TGCGCCAGCAGCCCATCCTACGGCGGGAACTACGAGCAGTACTTC. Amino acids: CASSPSYGGNYEQYF.

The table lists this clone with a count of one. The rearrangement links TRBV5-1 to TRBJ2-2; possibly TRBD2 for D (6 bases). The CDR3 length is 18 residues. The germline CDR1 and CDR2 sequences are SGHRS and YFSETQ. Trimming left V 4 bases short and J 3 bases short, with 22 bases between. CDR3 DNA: TGCGCCAGCAGCCCGGAATGGCTAGCGAAATCTTACACCGGGGAGCTGTTTTTT. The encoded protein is CASSPEWLAKSYTGELFF.

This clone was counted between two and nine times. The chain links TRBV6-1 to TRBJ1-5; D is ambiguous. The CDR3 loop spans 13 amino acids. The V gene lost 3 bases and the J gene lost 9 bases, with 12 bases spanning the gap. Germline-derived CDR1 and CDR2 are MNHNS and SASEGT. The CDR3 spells CASSEKLARPQHF. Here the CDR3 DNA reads TGTGCCAGCAGTGAGAAACTTGCGAGGCCCCAGCATTTT.

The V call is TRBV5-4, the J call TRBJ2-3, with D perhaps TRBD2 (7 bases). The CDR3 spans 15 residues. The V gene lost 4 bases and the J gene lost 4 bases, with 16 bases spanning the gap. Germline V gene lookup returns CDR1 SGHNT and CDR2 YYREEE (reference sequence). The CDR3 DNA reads TGTGCCAGCAGCAGGGAGGGGGGGATTTCAGATACGCAGTATTTT. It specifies CASSREGGISDTQYF.

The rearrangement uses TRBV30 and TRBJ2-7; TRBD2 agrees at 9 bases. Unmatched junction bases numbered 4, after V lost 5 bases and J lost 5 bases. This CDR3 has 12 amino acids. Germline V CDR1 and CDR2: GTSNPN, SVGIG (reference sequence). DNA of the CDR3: TGTGCCTGGGGGACTAGCTTAAACGAGCAGTACTTC. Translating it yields CAWGTSLNEQYF.

The CDR3 is CASSIGQGVYGYTF. CDR3 DNA sequence: TGCGCCAGCAGCATAGGACAGGGAGTCTATGGCTACACCTTC. The V gene is TRBV5-1, the J gene TRBJ1-2; 8 bases are a match to TRBD1. The germline V gene has CDR1 SGHRS and CDR2 YFSETQ. The CDR3 has 14 residues. V shed 4 bases and J 4 bases; nucleotides not matched to a gene: 6.

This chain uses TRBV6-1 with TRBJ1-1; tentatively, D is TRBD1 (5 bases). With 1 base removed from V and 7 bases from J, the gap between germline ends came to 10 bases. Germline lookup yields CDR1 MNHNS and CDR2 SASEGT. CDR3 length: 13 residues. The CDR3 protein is CASSEGPDSEAFF. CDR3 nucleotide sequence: TGTGCCAGCAGTGAAGGCCCAGACAGTGAAGCTTTCTTT.